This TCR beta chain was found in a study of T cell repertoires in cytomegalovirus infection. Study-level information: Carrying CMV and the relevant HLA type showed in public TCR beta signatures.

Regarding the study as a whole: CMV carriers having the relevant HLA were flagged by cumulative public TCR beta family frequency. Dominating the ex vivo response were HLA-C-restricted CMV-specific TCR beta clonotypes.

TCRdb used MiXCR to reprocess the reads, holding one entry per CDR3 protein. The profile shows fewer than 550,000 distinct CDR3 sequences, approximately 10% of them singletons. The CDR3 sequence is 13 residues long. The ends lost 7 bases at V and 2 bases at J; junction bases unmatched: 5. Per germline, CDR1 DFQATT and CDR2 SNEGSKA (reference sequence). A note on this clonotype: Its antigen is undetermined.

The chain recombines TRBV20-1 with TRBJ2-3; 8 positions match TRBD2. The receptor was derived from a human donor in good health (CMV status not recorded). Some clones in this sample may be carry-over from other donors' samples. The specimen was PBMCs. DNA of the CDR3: TGCAGTGGAATAGCGGGAAACACAGATACGCAGTATTTT. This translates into CSGIAGNTDTQYF.